These 18 T cell receptor beta chains came from one sample sequenced in a study of T cell responses to AZD1222 COVID-19 vaccine. Only in-frame clones appear in the TCRdb table, and some are missing; sequencing was by immunoSEQ multiplex PCR. Among more than 100,000 clones listed, 75% to 85% were seen once. The sequences come from peripheral blood, collected 28 days after the second dose of the MenACWY control vaccine. The receptors derive from an adult who received the MenACWY meningococcal vaccine as a control.

V usage is TRBV24-1 and J usage is TRBJ2-2; perhaps TRBD1 as D (6 bases). CDR3 length equals 15 residues. The ends were cut back, 7 bases at V and 2 bases at J, with 13 bases in the middle. Per the germline V gene, CDR1 is KGHDR and CDR2 is SFDVKD. For the CDR3, the DNA is TGTGCCACCAGCGCGACGACAGGAAACACCGGGGAGCTGTTTTTT. It specifies CATSATTGNTGELFF.

The chain has TRBV27 and TRBJ1-2, with D possibly TRBD1 on 5 matching bases. With 0 bases removed from V and 7 bases from J, the gap between germline ends came to 12 bases. Germline CDR1 reads MNHEY; CDR2 reads SMNVEV (reference sequence). CDR3 length: 14 residues. Here the CDR3 reads CASSLSRAGGGYTF. The DNA for the CDR3 is TGTGCCAGCAGTTTATCGAGAGCGGGGGGTGGCTACACCTTC.

For this clone: One junction end does not reproduce the germline sequence, and a read error may be involved. The chain carries TRBV7-7 and TRBJ2-1; TRBD2 might be the D (6 bases). The CDR3 totals 14 residues. Germline CDR1 reads SSHAT; CDR2 reads FNYEAQ (reference sequence). Here the CDR3 reads CASSLGLTYNEQFF. In DNA, the CDR3 is TGTGCTAGCAGCCTCGGACTAACCTACAATGAGCAGTTCTTC.

The chain employs TRBV6-5 and TRBJ2-5, with a tentative D call TRBD1 (5 bases). Trimming shortened V by 5 bases and J by 1 base, and 11 bases separated the two germline ends. Germline V lookup: CDR1 MNHEY, CDR2 SVGAGI. CDR3 length: 14 residues. The CDR3 here is CASSPMGLQETQYF. As DNA, the CDR3 is TGTGCCAGCAGTCCGATGGGGCTCCAAGAGACCCAGTACTTC.

The chain is built from TRBV4-2 and TRBJ1-4; 10 nucleotides match TRBD1. V shed 4 bases, J shed 0 bases, and the junction held 11 bases outside the gene matches. Germline CDR1 reads LGHNA; CDR2 reads YNFKEQ. The CDR3 has 19 residues. The CDR3 DNA reads TGTGCCAGCAGCCCAGAGGTCTGGACAGGGGGAGCAACTAATGAAAAACTGTTTTTT. Its protein product is CASSPEVWTGGATNEKLFF.

The V and J genes are TRBV7-8 and TRBJ2-7; 8 nucleotides agree with TRBD1. J lost 1 base, V lost 2 bases, and 4 bases had no gene match. The CDR3 loop spans 15 amino acids. Germline CDR1 reads SGHVS; CDR2 reads FQNEAQ. Here the CDR3 reads CASSLNQGASYEQYV. As DNA, the CDR3 is TGTGCCAGCAGCTTAAATCAGGGGGCGTCCTACGAGCAGTACGTC.

The chain is built from TRBV11-2 and TRBJ1-5; weak D call: TRBD1 (6 bases). V lost 1 base and J 5 bases, leaving 15 bases between the germline ends. Germline CDR1 and CDR2: SGHAT and FQNNGV. CDR3 length: 16 residues. CDR3 bases: TGTGCCAGCAGCTTAGGTCGGGGTCAGGGGCATCAGCCCCAGCATTTT. It yields the protein CASSLGRGQGHQPQHF.

J is TRBJ1-1 and V is TRBV18, with D possibly being TRBD1 (5 bases). Trimming removed 1 base at V and 6 bases at J, with 6 bases between. The CDR3 is 12 residues long. CDR1 is KGHSH, CDR2 LQKENI, per germline. CDR3 amino acids: CASSPQGSEAFF. In DNA, the CDR3 is TGTGCCAGCTCACCACAGGGGTCTGAAGCTTTCTTT.

V gene TRBV18 combines with J gene TRBJ2-6, with D possibly being TRBD2 (5 bases). CDR3 length equals 15 residues. Trimming pared 3 bases from V and 4 bases from J, leaving 10 bases between. Germline V CDR1 and CDR2: KGHSH, LQKENI. The CDR3 bases are TGTGCCAGCTCACCTCAGAGGGAAGGGGCCAACGTCCTGACTTTC. This gives the protein CASSPQREGANVLTF.

This clone has just one count. The V and J genes are TRBV29-1 and TRBJ1-5; D call uncertain. Trimming cost V 4 bases and J 9 bases, with 13 bases left between them. The CDR3 runs 12 residues. Germline V gene data show CDR1 as SQVTM and CDR2 as ANQGSEA. Here the CDR3 reads CSVATGSGPQHF. DNA of the CDR3: TGCAGCGTTGCGACGGGGAGCGGGCCCCAGCATTTT.

This chain uses TRBV4-1 with TRBJ2-7; 9 bases agree with TRBD1. The length of the CDR3 is 16 residues. The junction had 5 bases not matched to a gene; V was cut back by 0 bases and J by 2 bases. CDR1 MGHRA and CDR2 YSYEKL come from the germline V gene. CDR3 amino acids: CASSQDWTGVTYEQYF. The CDR3 nucleotides read TGCGCCAGCAGCCAAGATTGGACAGGGGTTACCTACGAGCAGTACTTC.

V is TRBV27 and J is TRBJ1-4; 8 nucleotides agree with TRBD1. CDR1 is MNHEY, CDR2 SMNVEV, per germline (reference sequence). The V and J ends lost 6 bases and 10 bases, in that order; junction bases with no gene match: 25. The CDR3 loop spans 19 amino acids. This CDR3 reads CASSHGGTGDLGQIGKLFF. CDR3 nucleotide sequence: TGTGCCAGCAGCCACGGGGGGACAGGAGATTTGGGTCAAATCGGAAAACTGTTTTTT.

The CDR3 region is CASSDIAGEYNEQFF. CDR3 DNA sequence: TGTGCCAGCAGCGACATAGCGGGAGAATACAATGAGCAGTTCTTC. The V and J genes are TRBV9 and TRBJ2-1; 9 bases fit TRBD2. Germline V CDR1 and CDR2: SGDLS, YYNGEE. The CDR3 contains 15 residues. Unmatched junction bases numbered 5, after V lost 3 bases and J lost 4 bases.

The chain recombines TRBV5-8 with TRBJ2-1; TRBD2 aligns across 9 bases. Unmatched junction bases numbered 10, after V lost 6 bases and J lost 0 bases. This CDR3 region has 17 residues. CDR1 is SGHTS, CDR2 YDEGEE, per germline. The CDR3 bases are TGTGCCAGCACGAGGGTAGCGGGAGTGAGCTCCTACAATGAGCAGTTCTTC. Translation gives CASTRVAGVSSYNEQFF. Full variable domain (rest looked up from reference TRBV5-8 and TRBJ2-1): EAGVTQSPTHLIKTRGQQATLRCSPISGHTSVYWYQQALGLGLQFLLWYDEGEERNRGNFPPRFSGRQFPNYSSELNVNALELEDSALYLCASTRVAGVSSYNEQFFGPGTRLTVL.

This clone was counted only a few times. The rearrangement uses TRBV19 and TRBJ1-3, with D possibly matching TRBD1 (5 bases). The V and J ends lost 2 bases and 8 bases respectively, with 10 bases between them. CDR1 is LNHDA, CDR2 SQIVND, per germline (reference sequence). The CDR3 runs to 13 residues. The CDR3 DNA follows: TGTGCCAGTAGTATATCCAGGGCCGACACCATATATTTT. The encoded protein is CASSISRADTIYF. The full variable domain, rest sourced from reference TRBV19 and TRBJ1-3, is DGGITQSPKYLFRKEGQNVTLSCEQNLNHDAMYWYRQDPGQGLRLIYYSQIVNDFQKGDIAEGYSVSREKKESFPLTVTSAQKNPTAFYLCASSISRADTIYFGEGSWLTVV.

The V gene is TRBV7-9, the J gene TRBJ2-1; D assignment may be TRBD1 or TRBD2 (6 bases each). Germline V gene data show CDR1 as SEHNR and CDR2 as FQNEAQ (reference sequence). V was clipped by 5 bases and J by 8 bases, with 22 bases between them. The CDR3 has 16 amino acids. The CDR3 DNA is TGTGCCAGCAGCACGCGGGACACGGTTTTGAACGATGAGCAGTTCTTC. Translation gives CASSTRDTVLNDEQFF. The entire variable domain, with the rest obtained from reference TRBV7-9 and TRBJ2-1, is as follows: DTGVSQNPRHKITKRGQNVTFRCDPISEHNRLYWYRQTLGQGPEFLTYFQNEAQLEKSRLLSDRFSAERPKGSFSTLEIQRTEQGDSAMYLCASSTRDTVLNDEQFFGPGTRLTVL.

The chain couples TRBV7-3 to TRBJ1-1; D not resolved. This CDR3 contains 12 residues. Trimming left V 8 bases short and J 1 base short, with 8 bases between. Germline loops: CDR1 SGHTA, CDR2 FQGTGA. The CDR3 loop reads CASEHRNTEAFF. DNA of the CDR3: TGTGCCAGCGAACACAGGAACACTGAAGCTTTCTTT.

The V call is TRBV29-1, the J call TRBJ2-5; D is undetermined. Germline V gene data show CDR1 as SQVTM and CDR2 as ANQGSEA. V lost 4 bases, J lost 5 bases, and 8 bases lay in between. The CDR3 spans 11 residues. CDR3 bases: TGCAGCGTTGTGGTAGGGGAGACCCAGTACTTC. It encodes CSVVVGETQYF.